The T cell receptor beta chain described here comes from a study of T cells after posttransplantation cyclophosphamide. This table comes from immunoSEQ multiplex PCR, and its TCRdb copy is limited to in-frame clones, with some not included. The sample includes about 17,000 clones, roughly 73% of them seen just once. The CDR3 extends over 15 amino acids. V was pared by 4 bases and J by 0 bases, with 11 bases between. The germline V gene has CDR1 SGHKS and CDR2 YYEKEE (reference sequence). Treatment was busulfan-fludarabine conditioning, a marrow graft, and cyclophosphamide on days +3 and +4. The chain carries TRBV5-5 and TRBJ2-1; TRBD1 is a possible D gene (5 bases). The receptor was derived from a female patient between 40 and 50 years old who received an allogeneic stem cell transplant from a related donor, was CMV-positive, and had no GVHD. Some T cells may be provided by the graft donor. This material consisted of CD8+ T cells sorted from PBMCs, taken around 2,000 days after a stem cell transplant with posttransplant cyclophosphamide. The CDR3 sequence: CASSQGRSSYNEQFF. The CDR3 DNA reads TGTGCCAGCAGCCAGGGAAGGAGCTCCTACAATGAGCAGTTCTTC.